This entry is about one T cell receptor beta chain. The junction departs from germline at one end; a sequencing error may be responsible. The data belong to a study of blood T cell repertoires in COVID-19. Study-wide background: The analysed material was cDNA or gDNA that came from T cells, B-cell-depleted T cells, or PBMCs.

Enrollees, roughly 18 to 89 years old, lived in 24 US areas. TCRdb keeps only in-frame clones here, not all; method: immunoSEQ multiplex PCR. The sample has approximately 300,000 clones, about 90% seen once. This CDR3 region has 17 residues. Germline lookup yields CDR1 SSHAT and CDR2 FNYEAQ (reference sequence). The source material was PBMCs or T cells enriched from blood (not recorded which). The source of this sequence is a woman under 40 who had recovered from COVID-19. The chain combines TRBV7-7 with TRBJ2-5; maybe TRBD2 (6 bases). The DNA for the CDR3 is TGTGCTAGCAGTCTAAAACACCCGGGGGTGCGACAAGAGACCCAGTACTTC. Translating gives CASSLKHPGVRQETQYF.